Listed here are 22 T cell receptor beta chains from one sample, sequenced in a study of shared clonotypes between healthy human individuals. Produced via immunoSEQ multiplex PCR; TCRdb's table is partial and in-frame only. The sample holds around 2.1 million clones, roughly 91% seen once. Naivety among CD8 cells was defined by CD45RO negativity and positive CCR7 selection, thereby excluding terminally differentiated effector memory CD45RA+ cells. Source material: naive CD8+ T cells from PBMCs. The receptors derive from a man between 18 and 29 years old in good health. Some clones in this sample may be carry-over from other donors' samples.

Details on this clone: Other DNA sequences in the sample encode the same CDR3. The rearrangement joins TRBV7-9 to TRBJ1-4; no clear D gene. The CDR3 runs 12 residues. The germline V gene has CDR1 SEHNR and CDR2 FQNEAQ (reference sequence). V lost 3 bases to trimming and J lost 8 bases, with 7 bases between them. The CDR3 protein is CASSLGGEKLFF. In DNA form, the CDR3 reads TGTGCCAGCAGCTTGGGTGGCGAAAAACTGTTTTTT.

V and J are TRBV7-9 and TRBJ2-7; D is ambiguous. The CDR3 consists of 14 residues. The V gene lost 5 bases and the J gene lost 4 bases, with 15 bases spanning the gap. Germline values: CDR1 SEHNR, CDR2 FQNEAQ (reference sequence). The CDR3 bases are TGTGCCAGCAGCCTAGGAGAGGTGAAGTACGAGCAGTACTTC. It is translated as CASSLGEVKYEQYF.

V and J are TRBV27 and TRBJ1-4; 9 bases are shared with TRBD1. The length of the CDR3 is 15 residues. CDR1 is MNHEY and CDR2 is SMNVEV in the germline V gene (reference sequence). V shed 2 bases and J 5 bases; nucleotides not matched to a gene: 3. CDR3 DNA: TGTGCCAGCAGTTTAGGGACAGGGCTCAATGAAAAACTGTTTTTT. Encoded protein: CASSLGTGLNEKLFF.

The V gene is TRBV28, the J gene TRBJ2-2; D possibly matches TRBD1 or TRBD2 (6 bases each). CDR1 and CDR2 from the germline V gene are MDHEN and SYDVKM. Trimming took 8 bases from V and 2 from J, leaving 15 bases between them. This CDR3 is built from 15 residues. DNA for the CDR3: TGTGCCAGCGGCCGGCGGGGACAAAACACCGGGGAGCTGTTTTTT. Translated: CASGRRGQNTGELFF.

The chain has TRBV29-1 and TRBJ2-1, with D possibly being TRBD2 (6 bases). Looked up from germline, CDR1 is SQVTM and CDR2 is ANQGSEA. V was cut by 6 bases and J by 3 bases, with 18 bases left in between. The CDR3 consists of 15 residues. For the CDR3, the DNA is TGCAGCGTAGAGAGTACTAGCAGGGTCTACAATGAGCAGTTCTTC. This gives the protein CSVESTSRVYNEQFF.

The chain links TRBV9 to TRBJ2-1; 9 bases agree with TRBD2. Germline V gene lookup returns CDR1 SGDLS and CDR2 YYNGEE. The CDR3 extends over 19 amino acids. J lost 2 bases, V lost 4 bases, and 16 bases had no gene match. DNA for the CDR3: TGTGCCAGCAGCTTACCTCTAGCGGGAACGGCCATGGCCTACAATGAGCAGTTCTTC. Translated: CASSLPLAGTAMAYNEQFF. Combining the CDR3 with reference TRBV9 and TRBJ2-1 gives the whole variable domain DSGVTQTPKHLITATGQRVTLRCSPRSGDLSVYWYQQSLDQGLQFLIQYYNGEERAKGNILERFSAQQFPDLHSELNLSSLELGDSALYFCASSLPLAGTAMAYNEQFFGPGTRLTVL.

The chain carries TRBV7-8 and TRBJ2-1; 9 bases line up with TRBD1. J lost 10 bases, V lost 3 bases, and 7 bases had no gene match. Germline V gives CDR1 SGHVS, CDR2 FQNEAQ. The CDR3 totals 14 residues. The CDR3 DNA reads as TGTGCCAGCAGCTTCCGGGACAGGGTTGGGGAGCAGTTCTTC. Amino acid sequence: CASSFRDRVGEQFF.

The V and J genes are TRBV19 and TRBJ1-2; TRBD1 might be the D (5 bases). Trimming took 3 bases from V and 0 from J, leaving 11 bases between them. The germline CDR1 and CDR2 sequences are LNHDA and SQIVND (reference sequence). CDR3 size: 15 residues. The CDR3: CASSIGAAANYGYTF. The CDR3 bases are TGTGCCAGTAGTATCGGGGCGGCTGCTAACTATGGCTACACCTTC. The full variable domain, its missing parts supplied by reference TRBV19 and TRBJ1-2, is DGGITQSPKYLFRKEGQNVTLSCEQNLNHDAMYWYRQDPGQGLRLIYYSQIVNDFQKGDIAEGYSVSREKKESFPLTVTSAQKNPTAFYLCASSIGAAANYGYTFGSGTRLTVV.

The J gene is TRBJ2-7, the V gene TRBV6-4, with 7 nucleotides matching TRBD1. From germline, CDR1 is MRHNA and CDR2 SNTAGT. V was pared by 5 bases and J by 3 bases, with 10 bases of the junction left unmatched. The CDR3 contains 15 residues. The CDR3 is CASSSLGDSIYEQYF. The CDR3 DNA is TGTGCCAGCAGTAGCCTGGGGGACAGCATCTACGAGCAGTACTTC.

This rearrangement joins TRBV11-3 to TRBJ2-7; the D gene is possibly TRBD1 (6 bases). This CDR3 contains 12 residues. Germline CDR1 SGHNT, CDR2 YENEEA. Trimming stripped 5 bases from V and 3 bases from J, with 8 bases between. The CDR3 sequence is CASSNRDYEQYF. The CDR3 DNA is TGTGCCAGCAGCAACAGGGACTACGAGCAGTACTTC.

J is TRBJ2-3 and V is TRBV6-1; D perhaps matches TRBD2 (7 bases). V was shortened by 3 bases and J by 1 base, with 17 bases between the two germline ends. CDR3 length: 17 amino acids. Germline V gene sequence: CDR1 MNHNS, CDR2 SASEGT. The chain's CDR3 is CASSDEPGGGGTDTQYF. DNA of the CDR3: TGTGCCAGCAGTGACGAACCGGGGGGCGGCGGCACAGATACGCAGTATTTT.

This chain joins TRBV29-1 and TRBJ2-1; 15 nucleotides line up with TRBD2. This CDR3 spans 14 amino acids. The germline CDR1 and CDR2 sequences are SQVTM and ANQGSEA. V shed 8 bases, J shed 6 bases, and the junction held 5 bases outside the gene matches. CDR3 nucleotide sequence: TGCAGCACTCGGGGACTAGCGGGAGGCAATGAGCAGTTCTTC. The encoded protein is CSTRGLAGGNEQFF.

The genes are TRBV29-1 and TRBJ2-1; D gene ambiguous. CDR1 and CDR2 (germline): SQVTM, ANQGSEA. V lost 5 bases, J lost 3 bases, and 14 bases lay in between. The CDR3 contains 14 residues. The CDR3 DNA reads TGCAGCGTTCTCCGGCCGGGTGTCTACAATGAGCAGTTCTTC. Protein sequence: CSVLRPGVYNEQFF.

This clone was detected a few times. V usage is TRBV19 and J usage is TRBJ2-1; 12 bases match TRBD1. The V gene's germline CDR1 is LNHDA and CDR2 SQIVND (reference sequence). Germline trimming cut 4 bases from V and 5 bases from J; bases unmatched to any gene: 3. The CDR3 is 15 amino acids. The DNA for the CDR3 is TGTGCCAGTAGTAGGGACAGGGGGCCGAACAATGAGCAGTTCTTC. It specifies CASSRDRGPNNEQFF. The entire variable domain, with the rest obtained from reference TRBV19 and TRBJ2-1, is as follows: DGGITQSPKYLFRKEGQNVTLSCEQNLNHDAMYWYRQDPGQGLRLIYYSQIVNDFQKGDIAEGYSVSREKKESFPLTVTSAQKNPTAFYLCASSRDRGPNNEQFFGPGTRLTVL.

The chain combines TRBV27 with TRBJ1-5, with 9 nucleotides matching TRBD1. After removal of 4 bases from V and 5 bases from J, the junction contained 3 bases not matched to a gene. Germline-derived CDR1 and CDR2 are MNHEY and SMNVEV (reference sequence). This CDR3 region has 14 residues. CDR3: CASSSDRGHQPQHF. The CDR3 DNA sequence: TGTGCCAGCAGTTCGGACAGGGGCCATCAGCCCCAGCATTTT.

The J gene is TRBJ2-7, the V gene TRBV30, with TRBD2 matching 9 bases. This CDR3 spans 13 amino acids. V lost 4 bases to trimming and J lost 6 bases; unmatched junction nucleotides: 7. Germline V gene sequence: CDR1 GTSNPN, CDR2 SVGIG (reference sequence). The CDR3 loop reads CAWTSGTSPEQYF. In nucleotides, the CDR3 is TGTGCCTGGACTAGCGGGACCTCGCCCGAGCAGTACTTC.

The rearrangement links TRBV7-9 to TRBJ2-7, with D perhaps assigned TRBD1 or TRBD2 (5 bases each). The CDR3 length is 14 residues. Germline-derived CDR1 and CDR2 are SEHNR and FQNEAQ (reference sequence). V was cut by 3 bases and J by 3 bases, with 12 bases left in between. The CDR3 sequence is CASSLGVQNYEQYF. The CDR3 nucleotides read TGTGCCAGCAGCTTGGGGGTACAAAACTACGAGCAGTACTTC.

This clone has only one observation. The V and J genes are TRBV28 and TRBJ2-7; 9 bases fit TRBD2. With 4 bases clipped from V and 6 bases from J, the junction kept 10 bases outside the gene matches. Germline loops: CDR1 MDHEN, CDR2 SYDVKM. There are 15 residues in the CDR3. The CDR3: CASSSPGLAVGEQYF. The CDR3, as DNA: TGTGCCAGCAGTTCACCGGGACTAGCTGTGGGCGAGCAGTACTTC. Full variable domain (remainder filled in from reference TRBV28 and TRBJ2-7): DVKVTQSSRYLVKRTGEKVFLECVQDMDHENMFWYRQDPGLGLRLIYFSYDVKMKEKGDIPEGYSVSREKKERFSLILESASTNQTSMYLCASSSPGLAVGEQYFGPGTRLTVT.

The chain has TRBV5-1 and TRBJ1-1, with D tentatively TRBD1 (6 bases). Germline CDR1 is SGHRS and CDR2 is YFSETQ. The CDR3 spans 17 residues. V gave up 4 bases and J gave up 2 bases, with 21 bases separating them. The CDR3 coding sequence is TGCGCCAGCAGCCCGGCGGGTAGGGCAGGGACAAACACTGAAGCTTTCTTT. Its translation is CASSPAGRAGTNTEAFF.

The chain carries TRBV6-5 and TRBJ2-7; D is ambiguous. The germline gives CDR1 MNHEY, CDR2 SVGAGI. The CDR3 covers 15 residues. V gave up 0 bases and J gave up 4 bases, with 13 bases separating them. This CDR3 is CASSYSAPLGYEQYF. CDR3 DNA: TGTGCCAGCAGTTACTCTGCCCCTCTGGGTTACGAGCAGTACTTC.

The chain couples TRBV28 to TRBJ2-7, with a tentative D call TRBD1 (6 bases). The CDR3 covers 13 residues. Trimming removed 3 bases at V and 5 bases at J, with 11 bases between. Germline V gives CDR1 MDHEN, CDR2 SYDVKM. The CDR3 here is CASSFSTGNEQYF. Here the CDR3 DNA reads TGTGCCAGCAGTTTTTCCACAGGGAACGAGCAGTACTTC.

The table lists this clone with a few counts. V gene TRBV6-1 combines with J gene TRBJ1-5; a possible D gene is TRBD1 (5 bases). V lost 1 base and J 6 bases, leaving 10 bases between the germline ends. The germline V gene has CDR1 MNHNS and CDR2 SASEGT. The CDR3 is 14 amino acids. The CDR3 reads CASSEVRGGQPQHF. The CDR3 bases are TGTGCCAGCAGTGAAGTGAGGGGTGGTCAGCCCCAGCATTTT.